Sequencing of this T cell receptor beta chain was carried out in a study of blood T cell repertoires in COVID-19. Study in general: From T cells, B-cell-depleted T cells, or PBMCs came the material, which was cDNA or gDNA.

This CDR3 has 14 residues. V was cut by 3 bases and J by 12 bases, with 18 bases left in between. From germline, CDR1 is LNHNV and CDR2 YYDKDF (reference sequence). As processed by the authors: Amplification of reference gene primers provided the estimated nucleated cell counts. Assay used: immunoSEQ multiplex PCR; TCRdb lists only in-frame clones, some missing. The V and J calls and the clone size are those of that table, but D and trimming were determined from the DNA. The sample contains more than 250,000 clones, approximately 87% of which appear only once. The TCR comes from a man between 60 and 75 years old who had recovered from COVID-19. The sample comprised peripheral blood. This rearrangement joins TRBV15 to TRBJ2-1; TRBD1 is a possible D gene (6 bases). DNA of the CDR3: TGTGCCACCAGCAGTGCAAAGGGGGTTATGCGGCAGTTCTTC. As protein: CATSSAKGVMRQFF.